This T cell receptor (beta chain) was recovered during a study of T cells after yellow fever vaccination. The CDR3 has 14 amino acids. The V gene's germline CDR1 is SNHLY and CDR2 FYNNEI. The germline V and J ends were trimmed by 8 bases and 3 bases, with 17 bases remaining between them. From the 5' RACE reads, TCRdb called clonotypes with MiXCR, one entry per CDR3 protein. The table shows about 340,000 distinct CDR3 sequences, with approximately 12% occurring only once. This TCR derives from a man aged 18 to 30 who received the YFV17D yellow fever vaccine. The chain couples TRBV2 to TRBJ2-7; tentatively, D is TRBD1 (8 bases). Specimen: CD4+ T cells sorted from PBMCs, collected 15 days after the yellow fever booster vaccination. This chain's CDR3 is CASRGAGGFYEQYV. CDR3 nucleotides: TGTGCCAGCCGGGGGGCAGGGGGCTTCTACGAGCAGTACGTC.